This TCR beta chain appears in the sequencing data of a study of T-cell reconstitution after alpha-beta-depleted transplantation in children. The TCRbeta library incorporated unique molecular identifiers. TCRdb re-called the PCR reads through MiXCR, storing one row per CDR3 protein. The sample carries a few hundred thousand distinct CDR3 sequences, 25% recorded once. Study-level results: It was surviving recipient T cells and thymic progenitors that gave some patients high TCRbeta diversity at day 60. Newly produced T cells mostly provided counts and TCRbeta diversity after one year, as hyperexpanded clones declined. As was reported, about two months after transplant, alpha-beta T cells came from several hundred expanded graft clones.

Trimming at V came to 11 bases and at J to 3 bases, leaving 6 bases not matched to a gene. The germline gives CDR1 KGHDR, CDR2 SFDVKD. CDR3 length equals 15 residues. This clonotype was picked up many times. Its antigen is not known. The genes are TRBV24-1 and TRBJ2-1; 13 bases are a match to TRBD2. This clonotype originated in a girl aged 2 to 9 with Fanconi anemia, due to receive a stem cell transplant. Specimen: PBMCs, collected before TCRalphabeta/CD19-depleted stem cell transplant. This chain's CDR3 is CAIGTSGTNYNEQFF. CDR3 sequence (DNA): TGTGCCATCGGGACTAGCGGGACAAACTACAATGAGCAGTTCTTC.